This T cell receptor (beta chain) is drawn from a study of shared clonotypes between healthy human individuals. The study, taken as a whole, reports: The four-donor shared clonotypes exceeded non-shared clonotypes in generation probability, with non-shared ones scoring lower. How much donors shared clonotypes was expected to be affected by sequencing depth.

A word on this clone: Its antigen is still unknown.

Genomic DNA of each subset was evenly split across several immunoSEQ plates. Assay: immunoSEQ multiplex PCR; the TCRdb copy retains only in-frame clones and omits some. The sample has around 1.4 million clones; 98% are singletons. Germline V gives CDR1 SGHNT, CDR2 YENEEA. This CDR3 has 14 residues. V shed 3 bases and J shed 1 base, with 10 bases lying between them. What was sequenced was naive CD4+ T cells sorted from blood. The subset was: CD45RA+ positively selected. The chain joins TRBV11-3 to TRBJ2-7; D may be TRBD1 (5 bases). This TCR was sampled from a man aged 30 to 45 in good health. CDR3 coding DNA: TGTGCCAGCAGCTTCAGACAGTCATCCTACGAGCAGTACTTC. It is translated as CASSFRQSSYEQYF. The variable domain in full, with the rest retrieved from reference TRBV11-3 and TRBJ2-7, is EAGVVQSPRYKIIEKKQPVAFWCNPISGHNTLYWYLQNLGQGPELLIRYENEEAVDDSQLPKDRFSAERLKGVDSTLKIQPAELGDSAVYLCASSFRQSSYEQYFGPGTRLTVT.